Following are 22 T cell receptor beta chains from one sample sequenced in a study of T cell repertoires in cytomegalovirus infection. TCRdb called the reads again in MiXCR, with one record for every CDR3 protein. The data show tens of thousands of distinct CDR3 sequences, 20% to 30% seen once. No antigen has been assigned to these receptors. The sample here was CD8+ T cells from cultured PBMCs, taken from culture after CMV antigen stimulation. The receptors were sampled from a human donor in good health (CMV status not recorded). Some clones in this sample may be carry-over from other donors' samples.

Here the CDR3 DNA reads TGTGCCAGTAGACACGACTACTCTGGGGCCAACGTCCTGACTTTC. The encoded protein is CASRHDYSGANVLTF. The V call is TRBV6-1, the J call TRBJ2-6; a weak D match, TRBD2 (5 bases). The CDR3 runs to 15 residues. Per the germline V gene, CDR1 is MNHNS and CDR2 is SASEGT. The V end lost 9 bases, the J end lost 0 bases, and 12 bases lay between the germline ends.

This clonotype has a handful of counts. This CDR3 is CASSYSGTSGRSSTGELFF. The CDR3 nucleotides read TGTGCCAGCAGTTACAGCGGGACTAGCGGGAGATCCAGCACCGGGGAGCTGTTTTTT. The chain employs TRBV6-5 and TRBJ2-2; 14 bases match TRBD2. V was clipped by 2 bases and J by 4 bases; unmatched bases: 9. The CDR3 contains 19 residues. Germline V gene lookup returns CDR1 MNHEY and CDR2 SVGAGI.

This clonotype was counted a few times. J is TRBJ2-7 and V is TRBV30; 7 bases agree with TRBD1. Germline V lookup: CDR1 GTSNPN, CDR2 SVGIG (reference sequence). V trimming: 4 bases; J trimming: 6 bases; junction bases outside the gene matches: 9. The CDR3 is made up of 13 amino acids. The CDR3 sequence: CAWTQGQLGEQYF. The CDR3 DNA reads TGTGCCTGGACCCAGGGACAGTTGGGCGAGCAGTACTTC.

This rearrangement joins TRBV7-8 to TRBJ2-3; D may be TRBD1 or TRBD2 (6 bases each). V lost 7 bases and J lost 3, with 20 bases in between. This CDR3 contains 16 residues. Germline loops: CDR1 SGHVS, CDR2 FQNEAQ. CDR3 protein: CASTRGSGARTDTQYF. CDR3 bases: TGTGCCAGCACCCGTGGTTCGGGGGCGAGGACAGATACGCAGTATTTT.

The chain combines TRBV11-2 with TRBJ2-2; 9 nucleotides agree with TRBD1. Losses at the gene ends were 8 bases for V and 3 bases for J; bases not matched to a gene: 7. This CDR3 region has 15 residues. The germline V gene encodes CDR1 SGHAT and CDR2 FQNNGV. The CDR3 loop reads CASHTGGVDTGELFF. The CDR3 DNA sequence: TGTGCCAGCCATACAGGGGGCGTAGACACCGGGGAGCTGTTTTTT.

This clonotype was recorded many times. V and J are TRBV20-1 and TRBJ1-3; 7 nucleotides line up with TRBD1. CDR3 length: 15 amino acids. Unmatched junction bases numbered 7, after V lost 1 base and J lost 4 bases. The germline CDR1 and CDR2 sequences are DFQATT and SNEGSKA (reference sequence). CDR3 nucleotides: TGCAGTGCTAGAGTAAGACAGGGATCAGGAAACACCATATATTTT. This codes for CSARVRQGSGNTIYF.

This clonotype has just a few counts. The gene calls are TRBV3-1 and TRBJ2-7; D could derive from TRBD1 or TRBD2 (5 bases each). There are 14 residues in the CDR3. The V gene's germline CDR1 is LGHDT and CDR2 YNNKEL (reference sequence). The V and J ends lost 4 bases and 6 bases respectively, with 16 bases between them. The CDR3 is CASSLLGARGEQYF. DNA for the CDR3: TGTGCCAGCAGCCTCCTCGGGGCCCGGGGCGAGCAGTACTTC.

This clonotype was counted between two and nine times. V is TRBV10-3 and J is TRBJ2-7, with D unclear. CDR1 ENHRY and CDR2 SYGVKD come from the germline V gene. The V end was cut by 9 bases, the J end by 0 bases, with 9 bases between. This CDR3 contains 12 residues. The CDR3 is CAIATGSYEQYF. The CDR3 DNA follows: TGTGCCATAGCAACGGGCTCCTACGAGCAGTACTTC.

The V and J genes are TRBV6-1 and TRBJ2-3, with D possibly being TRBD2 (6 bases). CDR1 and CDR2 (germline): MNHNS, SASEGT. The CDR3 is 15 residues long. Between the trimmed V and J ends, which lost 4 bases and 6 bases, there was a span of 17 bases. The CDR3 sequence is CASSGHHTGVDTQYF. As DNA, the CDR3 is TGTGCCAGCAGTGGACACCATACGGGGGTCGATACGCAGTATTTT.

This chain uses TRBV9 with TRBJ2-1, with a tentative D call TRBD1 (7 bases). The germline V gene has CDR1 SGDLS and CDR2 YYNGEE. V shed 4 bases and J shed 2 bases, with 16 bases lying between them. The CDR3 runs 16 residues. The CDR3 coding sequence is TGTGCCAGCAGCCCTACCAGGGGGGAAGCCTACAATGAGCAGTTCTTC. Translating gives CASSPTRGEAYNEQFF.

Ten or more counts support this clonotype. The CDR3 region has the DNA TGTGCCAGCAGTGACGGACACCTAAGCTCCTACGAGCAGTACTTC. Amino acid sequence: CASSDGHLSSYEQYF. This rearrangement joins TRBV12-3 or TRBV12-4 to TRBJ2-7; TRBD1 is a possible D gene (5 bases). Trimming left V 5 bases short and J 0 bases short, with 14 bases between. There are 15 residues in the CDR3.

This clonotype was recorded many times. Here the CDR3 reads CASSQTGIGYEQYF. The CDR3 DNA is TGTGCCAGCAGTCAGACAGGGATCGGCTACGAGCAGTACTTC. The gene calls are TRBV27 and TRBJ2-7; 7 bases line up with TRBD1. Per the germline V gene, CDR1 is MNHEY and CDR2 is SMNVEV (reference sequence). After removal of 5 bases from V and 3 bases from J, the junction contained 7 bases not matched to a gene. The CDR3 runs to 14 residues.

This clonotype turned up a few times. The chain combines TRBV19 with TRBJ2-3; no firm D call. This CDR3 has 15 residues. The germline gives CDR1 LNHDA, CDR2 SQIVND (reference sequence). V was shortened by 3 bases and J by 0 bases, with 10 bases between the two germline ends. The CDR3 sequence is CASSMDRASTDTQYF. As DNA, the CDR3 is TGTGCCAGTAGTATGGATAGGGCTAGCACAGATACGCAGTATTTT.

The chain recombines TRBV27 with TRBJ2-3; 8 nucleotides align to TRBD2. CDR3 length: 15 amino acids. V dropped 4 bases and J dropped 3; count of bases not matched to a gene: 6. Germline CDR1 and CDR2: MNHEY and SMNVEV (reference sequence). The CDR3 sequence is CASSSRGGGTDTQYF. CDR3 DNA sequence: TGTGCCAGCAGTTCACGGGGGGGCGGTACAGATACGCAGTATTTT.

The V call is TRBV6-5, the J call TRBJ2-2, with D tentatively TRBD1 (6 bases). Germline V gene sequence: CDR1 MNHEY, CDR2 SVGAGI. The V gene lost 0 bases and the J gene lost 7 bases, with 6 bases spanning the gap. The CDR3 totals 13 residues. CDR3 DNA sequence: TGTGCCAGCAGTTACTCACAGGGCGGGGAGCTGTTTTTT. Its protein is CASSYSQGGELFF.

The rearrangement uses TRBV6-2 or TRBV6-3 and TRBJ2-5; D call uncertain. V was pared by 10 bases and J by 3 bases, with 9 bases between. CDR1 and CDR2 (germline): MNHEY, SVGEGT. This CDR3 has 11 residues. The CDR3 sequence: CATRTEETQYF. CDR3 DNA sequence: TGTGCCACCCGGACCGAAGAGACCCAGTACTTC.

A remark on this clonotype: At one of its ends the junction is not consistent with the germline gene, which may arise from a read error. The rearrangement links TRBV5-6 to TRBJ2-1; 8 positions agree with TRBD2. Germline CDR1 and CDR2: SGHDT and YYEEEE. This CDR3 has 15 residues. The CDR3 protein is CASSLELAAYNKQFF. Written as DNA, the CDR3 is TGTGCCAGCAGCTTAGAACTAGCGGCCTACAATAAGCAGTTCTTC.

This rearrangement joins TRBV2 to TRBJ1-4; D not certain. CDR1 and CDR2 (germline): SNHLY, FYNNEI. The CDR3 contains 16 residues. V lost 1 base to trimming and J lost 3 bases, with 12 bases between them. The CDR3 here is CASSEDTAGANEKLFF. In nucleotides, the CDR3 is TGTGCCAGCAGTGAAGACACCGCCGGGGCTAATGAAAAACTGTTTTTT. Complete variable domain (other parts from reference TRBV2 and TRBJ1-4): EPEVTQTPSHQVTQMGQEVILRCVPISNHLYFYWYRQILGQKVEFLVSFYNNEISEKSEIFDDQFSVERPDGSNFTLKIRSTKLEDSAMYFCASSEDTAGANEKLFFGSGTQLSVL.

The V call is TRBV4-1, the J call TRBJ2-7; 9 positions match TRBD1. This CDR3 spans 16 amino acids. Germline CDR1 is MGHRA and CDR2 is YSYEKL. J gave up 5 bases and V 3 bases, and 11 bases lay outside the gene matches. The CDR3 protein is CASSQSAGTGSNEQYF. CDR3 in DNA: TGCGCCAGCAGCCAGTCCGCCGGGACAGGGAGTAACGAGCAGTACTTC.

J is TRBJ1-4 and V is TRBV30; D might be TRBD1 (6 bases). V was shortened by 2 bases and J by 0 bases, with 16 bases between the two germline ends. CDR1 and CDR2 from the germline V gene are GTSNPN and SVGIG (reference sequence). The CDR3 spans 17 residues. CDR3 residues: CAWSPKDSSTTNEKLFF. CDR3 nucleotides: TGTGCCTGGAGTCCGAAGGACAGTTCAACAACTAATGAAAAACTGTTTTTT.

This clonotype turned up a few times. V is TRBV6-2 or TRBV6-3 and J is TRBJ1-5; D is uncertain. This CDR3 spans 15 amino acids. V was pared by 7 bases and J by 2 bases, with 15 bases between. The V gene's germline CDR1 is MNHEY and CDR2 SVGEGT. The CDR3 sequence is CASTPLDGGNQPQHF. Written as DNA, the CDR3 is TGTGCCAGCACCCCCCTGGACGGTGGCAATCAGCCCCAGCATTTT.

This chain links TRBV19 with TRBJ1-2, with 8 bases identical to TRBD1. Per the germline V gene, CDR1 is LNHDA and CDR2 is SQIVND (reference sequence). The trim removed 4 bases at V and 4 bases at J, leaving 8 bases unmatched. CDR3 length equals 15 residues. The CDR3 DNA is TGTGCCAGTAGTACATCAGGGGGCCCATTCTATGGCTACACCTTC. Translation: CASSTSGGPFYGYTF. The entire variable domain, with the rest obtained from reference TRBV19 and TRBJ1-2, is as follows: DGGITQSPKYLFRKEGQNVTLSCEQNLNHDAMYWYRQDPGQGLRLIYYSQIVNDFQKGDIAEGYSVSREKKESFPLTVTSAQKNPTAFYLCASSTSGGPFYGYTFGSGTRLTVV.